This TCR beta chain was found in a study of post-analysis software for immune sequencing data. This clonotype was detected only a few times. Its specificity is unknown. Unique molecular identifiers were built into the TCR beta cDNA libraries. Each CDR3 protein gets one entry after TCRdb re-called the PCR reads with MiXCR. The table shows fewer than 850,000 distinct CDR3 sequences, with 25% to 30% occurring only once. Study-wide findings and caveats: When patients were compared with controls, a handful of TRBV segments were more frequent, TRBV5-6, TRBV5-1 and TRBV20-1 among them.

J lost 0 bases, V lost 1 base, and 3 bases had no gene match. This CDR3 is 15 amino acids long. CDR1 is MNHNS and CDR2 is SASEGT in the germline V gene. The chain recombines TRBV6-1 with TRBJ2-7; 7 positions agree with TRBD1. What was sequenced was blood. The TCR was taken from a girl aged 10-17 years with multiple sclerosis. The CDR3 nucleotides are TGTGCCAGCAGTGAAGAAGGGACAGCCTCCTACGAGCAGTACTTC. Translation: CASSEEGTASYEQYF.